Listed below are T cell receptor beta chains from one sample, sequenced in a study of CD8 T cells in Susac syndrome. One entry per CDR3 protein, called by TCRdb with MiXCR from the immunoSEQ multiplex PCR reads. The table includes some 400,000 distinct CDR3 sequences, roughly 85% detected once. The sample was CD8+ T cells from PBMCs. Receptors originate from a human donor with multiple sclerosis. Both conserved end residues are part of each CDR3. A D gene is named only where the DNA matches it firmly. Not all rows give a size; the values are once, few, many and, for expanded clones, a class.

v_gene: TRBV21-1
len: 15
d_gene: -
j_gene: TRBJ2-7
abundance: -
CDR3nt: TGTGCCAGCAGCAAAGGGCGGACAGGGGGCAACGAGCAGTACTTC
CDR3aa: CASSKGRTGGNEQYF

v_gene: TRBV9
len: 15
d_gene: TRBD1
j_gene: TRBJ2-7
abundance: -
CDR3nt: TGTGCCAGCAGCGCACGGGACAGCCCTATCCCCGAGCAGTACTTC
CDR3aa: CASSARDSPIPEQYF

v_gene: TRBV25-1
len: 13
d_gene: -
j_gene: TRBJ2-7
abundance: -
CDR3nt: TGTGCCAGCAGTGAACAGGGGCCCTACGAGCAGTACTTC
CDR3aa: CASSEQGPYEQYF

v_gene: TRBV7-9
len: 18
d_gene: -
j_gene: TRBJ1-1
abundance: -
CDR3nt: TGTGCCAGCACGTTACCCCTTAACATCGGGGAAATGAACACTGAAGCTTTCTTT
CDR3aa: CASTLPLNIGEMNTEAFF

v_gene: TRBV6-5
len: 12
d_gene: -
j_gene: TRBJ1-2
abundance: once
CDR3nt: TGTGCCAGCAGTTCCCCAGGACAGGGCTACACCTTC
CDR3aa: CASSSPGQGYTF

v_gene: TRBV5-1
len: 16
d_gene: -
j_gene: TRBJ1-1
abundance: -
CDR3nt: TGCGCCAGCAGCTTGTGGGCAAAAAGAGGGGGCACTGAAGCTTTCTTT
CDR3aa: CASSLWAKRGGTEAFF

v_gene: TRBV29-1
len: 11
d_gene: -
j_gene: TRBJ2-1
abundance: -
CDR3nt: TGCAGCGTTGAATGGGGAAATGAGCAGTTCTTC
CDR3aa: CSVEWGNEQFF

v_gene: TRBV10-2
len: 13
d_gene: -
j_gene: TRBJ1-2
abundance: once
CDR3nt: TGCGCCAGCAGTGAAGTAGCTAACTATGGCTACACCTTC
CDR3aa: CASSEVANYGYTF

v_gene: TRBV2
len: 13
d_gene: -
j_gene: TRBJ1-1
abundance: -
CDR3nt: TGTGCCAGCGCGGACAGCTGGAGCACTGAAGCTTTCTTT
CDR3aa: CASADSWSTEAFF

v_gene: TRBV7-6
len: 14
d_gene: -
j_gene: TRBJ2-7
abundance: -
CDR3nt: TGTGCCAGCAGCTTTAATCAGGGAGCCTACGAGCAGTACTTC
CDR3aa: CASSFNQGAYEQYF

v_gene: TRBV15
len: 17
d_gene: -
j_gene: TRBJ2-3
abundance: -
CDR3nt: TGTGCCACCAGCAGAAGGACATCGGGGGGCTCGGGAGATACGCAGTATTTT
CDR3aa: CATSRRTSGGSGDTQYF

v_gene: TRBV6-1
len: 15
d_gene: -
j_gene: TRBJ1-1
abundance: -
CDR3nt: TGTGCCAGCAGCCATAGAGAGTTCATGAACACTGAAGCTTTCTTT
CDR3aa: CASSHREFMNTEAFF

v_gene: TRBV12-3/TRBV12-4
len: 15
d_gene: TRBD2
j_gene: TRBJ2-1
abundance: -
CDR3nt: TGTGCCAGCAGGGGGCGGACTAGCGGCCTTGATGAGCAGTTCTTC
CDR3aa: CASRGRTSGLDEQFF

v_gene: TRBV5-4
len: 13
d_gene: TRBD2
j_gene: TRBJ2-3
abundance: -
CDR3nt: TGTGCCAGCAGCTGGATAAGCGGGGGTACGCAGTATTTT
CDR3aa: CASSWISGGTQYF

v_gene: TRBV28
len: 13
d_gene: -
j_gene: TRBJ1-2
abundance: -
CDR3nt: TGTGCCAGCAGTTTCCCGCAAAGCTATGGCTACACCTTC
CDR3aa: CASSFPQSYGYTF